This T cell receptor (beta chain) was recovered during a study of blood T cell repertoires in COVID-19. Profiled with immunoSEQ multiplex PCR; TCRdb holds only in-frame clones, not every one. The sample records a few hundred thousand clones, roughly four fifths being singletons. The length of the CDR3 is 17 residues. V dropped 5 bases and J dropped 0 bases, with 14 bases sitting between them. CDR1 LNHDA and CDR2 SQIVND come from the germline V gene (reference sequence). Sequencing used PBMCs or T cells enriched from blood (not recorded which). The V call is TRBV19, the J call TRBJ1-6, with no clear D. This receptor was obtained from a woman aged 50 to 65 who had recovered from COVID-19. CDR3 bases: TGTGCCAGTAGTGCCTCGCTCAAGAGCTCCTATAATTCACCCCTCCACTTT. Its translation is CASSASLKSSYNSPLHF.